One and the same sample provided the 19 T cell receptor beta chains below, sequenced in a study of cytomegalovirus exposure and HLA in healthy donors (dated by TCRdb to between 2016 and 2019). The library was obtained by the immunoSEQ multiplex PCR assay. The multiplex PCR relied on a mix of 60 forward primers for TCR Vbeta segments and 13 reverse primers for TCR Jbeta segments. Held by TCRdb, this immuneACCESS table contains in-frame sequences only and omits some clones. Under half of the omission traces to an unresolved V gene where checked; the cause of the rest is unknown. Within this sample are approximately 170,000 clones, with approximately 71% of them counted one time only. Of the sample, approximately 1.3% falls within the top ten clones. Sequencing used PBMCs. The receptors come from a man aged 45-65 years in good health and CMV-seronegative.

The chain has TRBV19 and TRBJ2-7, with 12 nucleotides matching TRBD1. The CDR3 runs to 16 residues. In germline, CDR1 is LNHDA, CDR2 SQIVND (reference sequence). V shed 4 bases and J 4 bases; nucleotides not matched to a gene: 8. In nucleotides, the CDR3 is TGTGCCAGTAGTACCTTAGGGGGACAGGGGGCTTACGAGCAGTACTTC. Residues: CASSTLGGQGAYEQYF.

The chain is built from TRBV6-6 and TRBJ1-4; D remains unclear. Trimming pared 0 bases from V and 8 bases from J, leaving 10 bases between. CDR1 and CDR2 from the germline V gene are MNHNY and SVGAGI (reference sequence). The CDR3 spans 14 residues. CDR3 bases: TGTGCCAGCAGTTACTCCCCTCCCAGGGAAAAACTGTTTTTT. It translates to CASSYSPPREKLFF.

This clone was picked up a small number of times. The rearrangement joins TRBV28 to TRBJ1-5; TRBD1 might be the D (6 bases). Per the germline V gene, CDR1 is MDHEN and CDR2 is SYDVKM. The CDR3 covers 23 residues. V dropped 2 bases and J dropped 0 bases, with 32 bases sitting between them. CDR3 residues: CASSLRGGKWGQKESYSNQPQHF. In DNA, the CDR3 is TGTGCCAGCAGTTTAAGGGGGGGGAAATGGGGGCAGAAGGAAAGTTATAGCAATCAGCCCCAGCATTTT.

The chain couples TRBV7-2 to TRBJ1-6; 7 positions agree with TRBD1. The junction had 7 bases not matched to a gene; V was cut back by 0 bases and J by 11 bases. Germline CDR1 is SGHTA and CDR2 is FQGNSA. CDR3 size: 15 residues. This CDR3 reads CASSLAGQWMAPLHF. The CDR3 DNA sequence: TGTGCCAGCAGCTTAGCGGGACAGTGGATGGCACCCCTCCACTTT.

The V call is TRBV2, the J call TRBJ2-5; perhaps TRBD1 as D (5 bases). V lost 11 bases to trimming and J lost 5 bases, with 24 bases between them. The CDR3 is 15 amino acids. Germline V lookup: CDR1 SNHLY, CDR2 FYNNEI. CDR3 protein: CASRGPDPVSETQYF. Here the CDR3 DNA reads TGTGCCTCAAGGGGCCCTGACCCTGTCTCTGAGACCCAGTACTTC.

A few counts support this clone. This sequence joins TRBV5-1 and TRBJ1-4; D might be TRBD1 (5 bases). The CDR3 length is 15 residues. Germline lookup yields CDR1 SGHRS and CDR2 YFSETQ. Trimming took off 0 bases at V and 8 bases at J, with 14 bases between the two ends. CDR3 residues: CASSLASAGREKLFF. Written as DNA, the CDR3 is TGCGCCAGCAGCTTGGCATCGGCAGGGCGGGAAAAACTGTTTTTT.

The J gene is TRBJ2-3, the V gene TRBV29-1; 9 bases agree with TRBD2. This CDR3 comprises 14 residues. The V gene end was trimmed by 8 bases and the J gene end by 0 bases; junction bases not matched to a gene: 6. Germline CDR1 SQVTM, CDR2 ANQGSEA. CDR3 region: CSTSGGLSTDTQYF. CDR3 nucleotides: TGCAGCACCAGCGGGGGGCTTAGCACAGATACGCAGTATTTT.

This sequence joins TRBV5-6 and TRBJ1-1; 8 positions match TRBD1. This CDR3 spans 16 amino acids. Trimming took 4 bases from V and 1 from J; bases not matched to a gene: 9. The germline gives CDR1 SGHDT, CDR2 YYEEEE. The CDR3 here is CASSRSMDRENTEAFF. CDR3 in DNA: TGTGCCAGCAGCCGATCCATGGACAGGGAGAACACTGAAGCTTTCTTT.

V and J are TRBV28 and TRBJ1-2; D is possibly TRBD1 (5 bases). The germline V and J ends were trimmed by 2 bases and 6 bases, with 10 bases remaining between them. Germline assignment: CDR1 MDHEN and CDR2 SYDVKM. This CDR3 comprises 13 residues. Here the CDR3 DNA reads TGTGCCAGCAGTTTAAGGGCAGGGAATGGCTACACCTTC. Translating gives CASSLRAGNGYTF.

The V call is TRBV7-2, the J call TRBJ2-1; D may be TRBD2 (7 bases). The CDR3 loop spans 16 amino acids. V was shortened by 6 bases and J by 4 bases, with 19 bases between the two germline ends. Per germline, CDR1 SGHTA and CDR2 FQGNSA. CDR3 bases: TGTGCCAGCAGAAAAGACGGGGGGCGTATGTACAATGAGCAGTTCTTC. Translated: CASRKDGGRMYNEQFF.

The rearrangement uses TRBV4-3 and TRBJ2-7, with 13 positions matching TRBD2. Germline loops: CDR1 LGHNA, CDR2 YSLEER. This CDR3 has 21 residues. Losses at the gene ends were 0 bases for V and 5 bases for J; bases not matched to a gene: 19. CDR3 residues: CASSQDPGLAGALPPSHEQYF. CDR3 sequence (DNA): TGCGCCAGCAGCCAAGACCCAGGACTAGCGGGGGCCCTGCCACCAAGCCACGAGCAGTACTTC.

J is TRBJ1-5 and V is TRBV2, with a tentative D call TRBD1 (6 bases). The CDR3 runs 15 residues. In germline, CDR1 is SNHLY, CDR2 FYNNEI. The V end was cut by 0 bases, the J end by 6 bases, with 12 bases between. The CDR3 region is CASSEAGGGGQPQHF. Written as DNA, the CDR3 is TGTGCCAGCAGTGAAGCGGGAGGGGGGGGTCAGCCCCAGCATTTT.

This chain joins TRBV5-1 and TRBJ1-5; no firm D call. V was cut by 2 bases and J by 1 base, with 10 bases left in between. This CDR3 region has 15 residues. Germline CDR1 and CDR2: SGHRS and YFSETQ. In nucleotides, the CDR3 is TGCGCCAGCAGCTTCTCTGGGGAGAGCAATCAGCCCCAGCATTTT. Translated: CASSFSGESNQPQHF.

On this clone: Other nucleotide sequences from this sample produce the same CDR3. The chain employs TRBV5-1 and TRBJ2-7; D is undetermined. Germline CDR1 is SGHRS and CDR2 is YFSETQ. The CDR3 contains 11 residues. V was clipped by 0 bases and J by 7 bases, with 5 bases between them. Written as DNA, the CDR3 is TGCGCCAGCAGCTTGGCCGGGGAGCAGTACTTC. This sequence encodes CASSLAGEQYF. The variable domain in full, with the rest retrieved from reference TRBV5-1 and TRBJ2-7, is KAGVTQTPRYLIKTRGQQVTLSCSPISGHRSVSWYQQTPGQGLQFLFEYFSETQRNKGNFPGRFSGRQFSNSRSEMNVSTLELGDSALYLCASSLAGEQYFGPGTRLTVT.

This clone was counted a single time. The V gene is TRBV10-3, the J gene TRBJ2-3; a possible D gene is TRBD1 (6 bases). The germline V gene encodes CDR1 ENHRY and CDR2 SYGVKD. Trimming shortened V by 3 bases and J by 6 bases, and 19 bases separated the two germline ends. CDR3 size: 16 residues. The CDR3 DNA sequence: TGTGCCATCAGTGACTTGGCGAAGAACCAGGGGGATACGCAGTATTTT. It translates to CAISDLAKNQGDTQYF.

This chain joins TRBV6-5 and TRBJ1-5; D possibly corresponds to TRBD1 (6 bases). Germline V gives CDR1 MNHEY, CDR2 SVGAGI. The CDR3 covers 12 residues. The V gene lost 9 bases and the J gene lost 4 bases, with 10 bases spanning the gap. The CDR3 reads CASGTGNQPQHF. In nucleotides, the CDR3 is TGTGCCAGTGGAACAGGGAATCAGCCCCAGCATTTT.

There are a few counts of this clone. DNA of the CDR3: TGTGCCAGTAGTGTCGGACAGGGGAGGTCAACTAATGAAAAACTGTTTTTT. Amino acids: CASSVGQGRSTNEKLFF. The genes are TRBV19 and TRBJ1-4; 9 nucleotides align to TRBD1. The germline V gene encodes CDR1 LNHDA and CDR2 SQIVND (reference sequence). This CDR3 has 17 residues. Trimming took 5 bases from V and 0 from J; bases not matched to a gene: 7. The entire variable domain, with the rest obtained from reference TRBV19 and TRBJ1-4, is as follows: DGGITQSPKYLFRKEGQNVTLSCEQNLNHDAMYWYRQDPGQGLRLIYYSQIVNDFQKGDIAEGYSVSREKKESFPLTVTSAQKNPTAFYLCASSVGQGRSTNEKLFFGSGTQLSVL.

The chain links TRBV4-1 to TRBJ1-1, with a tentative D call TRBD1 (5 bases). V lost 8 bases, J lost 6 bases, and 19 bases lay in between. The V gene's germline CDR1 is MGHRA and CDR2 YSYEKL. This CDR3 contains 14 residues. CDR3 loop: CASDDGGGWAEAFF. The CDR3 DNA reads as TGCGCCAGCGACGACGGGGGGGGTTGGGCTGAAGCTTTCTTT.

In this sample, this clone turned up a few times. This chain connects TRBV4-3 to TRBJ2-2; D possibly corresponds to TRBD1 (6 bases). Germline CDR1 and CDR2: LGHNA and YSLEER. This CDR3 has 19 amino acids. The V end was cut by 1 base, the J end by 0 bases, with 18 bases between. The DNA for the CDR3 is TGCGCCAGCAGCCAAGGGGCACAGGGAAGCGCGGCGAACACCGGGGAGCTGTTTTTT. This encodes CASSQGAQGSAANTGELFF.